The subject of this entry is one TCR beta chain. This clone was seen only a few times. There is no known antigen for this receptor. No base quality information exists; no much larger clone differs at one position. This sample is drawn from a study of CD8+ T cells in alopecia areata (dated by TCRdb to 2017 to 2018). About the full investigation: The treated patients took part in an open-label pilot trial in which moderate-to-severe alopecia areata was treated with oral tofacitinib at 5 to 10 mg twice daily. Tofacitinib was administered for 6 to 18 months, and 6 months of follow-up off drug were then conducted to assess delayed response and recurrence. Disease severity in treated patients was measured with the SALT score, which quantifies the percentage of affected scalp surface area. The study used high-throughput TCRbeta sequencing to examine T cell clonal expansion in alopecia areata, in both the C3H/HeJ mouse model and human patients. Scalp tissue and sorted CD4+ and CD8+ peripheral blood T cells from patchy and totalis/universalis alopecia areata patients and from healthy controls were covered by human TCRbeta sequencing. Patients on tofacitinib were biopsied at baseline and after 4 and 24 weeks of treatment, and several of the patients also had a later scalp biopsy. Clonality in the scalp was compared among normal scalp (n=4), patchy alopecia areata scalp (n=8), and alopecia totalis/universalis scalp (n=8). RNA was extracted with the PAXgene miRNA kit for fixed scalp, the miRNeasy kit for PBMCs, and the RNeasy kit for mouse skin. TCRbeta CDR3 regions were amplified by immunoSEQ multiplex PCR using 35 Vbeta forward and 13 Jbeta reverse primers.

Ends trimmed: V by 4 bases, J by 5 bases; bases unmatched to a gene: 4. CDR1 and CDR2 are drawn from the germline V gene: SGHTA, FQGNSA. The CDR3 numbers 15 residues from cysteine through phenylalanine. Only the CDR3 DNA stays, 45 bases, in frame from base 1. Overall study outcomes, separate from this receptor: Many expanded lesional clones were found to persist in scalp and blood during tofacitinib treatment, and relapse after treatment cessation may be partly explained by this persistence. Shared TCR sequences between patients were less evident than in mice, which may be partly attributable to HLA diversity in the patient population. Resident alphabeta T cells in normal human skin are also sequenced, complicating scalp TCR repertoire analysis, unlike mouse skin dominated by gammadelta T cells. Because the treated cohort was small and had just a single nonresponder, larger studies are needed to establish links between baseline CD8+ expansion and response. Higher clonality and more expanded CD8+ clones were observed in lesional scalp than in normal scalp, particularly in alopecia totalis/universalis, a finding suggestive of antigenic drive. Tofacitinib significantly decreased scalp clonality and the number of expanded CD8+ clones among the top 100 scalp clones.

To prepare the library, the immunoSEQ multiplex PCR assay was applied. For TCR sequencing, RNA was extracted from every sample and reverse transcribed into cDNA to serve as template. SuperScript III was used to make first-strand cDNA, primed with a 2:1 mix of oligo-dT and random hexamers. A synthetic immune receptor repertoire was used to gauge amplification bias, and whatever bias remained was removed computationally. The original methods were these. After raw reads were preprocessed to remove errors, the CDR3 was defined following IMGT conventions as running from the conserved cysteine to phenylalanine. To get clonality, Shannon entropy was normalized by log2 of the number of productive unique TCRs and the result was subtracted from 1. CD4 or CD8 identity of scalp clones was inferred by cross-referencing scalp TCRbeta sequences with sorted blood CD4 and CD8 repertoires. TCRdb took this table from immuneACCESS and kept in-frame rearrangements with V and J called. Such tables lack part of the clones; where checked against another copy, unresolved V genes explain under half of the gap, and the rest is unexplained. From that table come the V and J calls and clone size; the DNA was used to work out D and trimming. The sample table holds roughly 200,000 clones, of which about two fifths were seen once. In total, the top ten clones hold 0.45% to 0.55% of the sample.

The treatment or condition label corresponds to: oral pan-JAK inhibitor, 5-10 mg twice daily. Lesional scalp punch biopsies and peripheral blood were obtained from alopecia areata patients. After PBMCs were isolated by density centrifugation and stained for CD3, CD4 and CD8, a FACSAria was used to sort CD4+ and CD8+ T cells. The sequence links TRBV7-2 to TRBJ2-7, and TRBD2 aligns with 14 junction nucleotides. The clonotype comes from a human donor with alopecia areata. Sequenced material: CD4+ T cells sorted from blood, taken between weeks 30 and 35, from a patient treated with tofacitinib. The CDR3 amino acid sequence is: CASSSGLAGVNEQYF. The DNA sequence is as follows: TGTGCCAGCAGCTCGGGACTAGCGGGAGTCAACGAGCAGTACTTC.